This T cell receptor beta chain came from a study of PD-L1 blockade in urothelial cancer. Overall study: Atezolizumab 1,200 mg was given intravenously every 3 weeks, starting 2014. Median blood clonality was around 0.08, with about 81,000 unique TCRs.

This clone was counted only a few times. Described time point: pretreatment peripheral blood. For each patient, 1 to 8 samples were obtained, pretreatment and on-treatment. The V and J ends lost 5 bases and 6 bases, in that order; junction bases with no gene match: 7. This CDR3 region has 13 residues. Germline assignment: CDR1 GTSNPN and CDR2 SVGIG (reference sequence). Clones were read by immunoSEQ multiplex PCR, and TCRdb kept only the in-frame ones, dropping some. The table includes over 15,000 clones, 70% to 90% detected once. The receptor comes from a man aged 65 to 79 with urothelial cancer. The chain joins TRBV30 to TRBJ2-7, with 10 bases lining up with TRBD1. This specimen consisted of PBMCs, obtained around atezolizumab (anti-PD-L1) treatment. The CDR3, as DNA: TGTGCCTGGCATCGGACAGGGGGTTCCGAGCAGTACTTC. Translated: CAWHRTGGSEQYF.